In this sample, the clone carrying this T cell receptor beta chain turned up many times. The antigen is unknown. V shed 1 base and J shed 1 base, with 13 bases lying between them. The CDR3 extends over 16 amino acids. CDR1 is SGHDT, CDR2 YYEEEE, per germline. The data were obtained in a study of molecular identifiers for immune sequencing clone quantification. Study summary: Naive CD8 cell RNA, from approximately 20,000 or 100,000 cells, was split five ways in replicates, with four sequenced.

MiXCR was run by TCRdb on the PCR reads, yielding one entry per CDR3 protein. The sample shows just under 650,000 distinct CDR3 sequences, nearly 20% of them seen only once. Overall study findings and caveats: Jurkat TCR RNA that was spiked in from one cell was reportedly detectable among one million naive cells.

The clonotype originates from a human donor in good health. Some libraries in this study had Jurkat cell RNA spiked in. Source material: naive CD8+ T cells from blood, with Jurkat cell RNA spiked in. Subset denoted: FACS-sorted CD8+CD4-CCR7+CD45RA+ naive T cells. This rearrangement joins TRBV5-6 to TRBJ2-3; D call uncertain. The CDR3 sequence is CASSLPVMRRTDTQYF. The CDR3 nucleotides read TGTGCCAGCAGCTTGCCAGTCATGCGGCGCACAGATACGCAGTATTTT.